This T cell receptor beta chain was identified in a study of radiotherapy plus CTLA-4 blockade in lung cancer. Study-level results: Best predicting response, reportedly, were early blood T cell clone dynamics, with interferon-beta. Researchers report tumor-derived TCR clones expanding in blood after radiotherapy plus ipilimumab.

The CDR3 length is 15 residues. Looked up from germline, CDR1 is SGHNT and CDR2 is YYREEE (reference sequence). Unmatched junction bases numbered 6, after V lost 4 bases and J lost 4 bases. On this clone: The target antigen is unknown.

Assay: immunoSEQ multiplex PCR; the TCRdb copy retains only in-frame clones and omits some. The repertoire holds over 50,000 clones, with around 79% as singletons. This specimen was peripheral blood, taken from a patient treated with radiotherapy plus ipilimumab. The chain links TRBV5-4 to TRBJ2-3, with 10 bases matching TRBD2. The TCR comes from a human donor with non-small cell lung cancer who had a complete response to radiotherapy plus ipilimumab. CDR3 region: CASSPKREGPDTQYF. CDR3 DNA sequence: TGTGCCAGCAGCCCGAAGCGGGAGGGCCCAGATACGCAGTATTTT. The entire variable domain, with the rest obtained from reference TRBV5-4 and TRBJ2-3, is as follows: ETGVTQSPTHLIKTRGQQVTLRCSSQSGHNTVSWYQQALGQGPQFIFQYYREEENGRGNFPPRFSGLQFPNYSSELNVNALELDDSALYLCASSPKREGPDTQYFGPGTRLTVL.